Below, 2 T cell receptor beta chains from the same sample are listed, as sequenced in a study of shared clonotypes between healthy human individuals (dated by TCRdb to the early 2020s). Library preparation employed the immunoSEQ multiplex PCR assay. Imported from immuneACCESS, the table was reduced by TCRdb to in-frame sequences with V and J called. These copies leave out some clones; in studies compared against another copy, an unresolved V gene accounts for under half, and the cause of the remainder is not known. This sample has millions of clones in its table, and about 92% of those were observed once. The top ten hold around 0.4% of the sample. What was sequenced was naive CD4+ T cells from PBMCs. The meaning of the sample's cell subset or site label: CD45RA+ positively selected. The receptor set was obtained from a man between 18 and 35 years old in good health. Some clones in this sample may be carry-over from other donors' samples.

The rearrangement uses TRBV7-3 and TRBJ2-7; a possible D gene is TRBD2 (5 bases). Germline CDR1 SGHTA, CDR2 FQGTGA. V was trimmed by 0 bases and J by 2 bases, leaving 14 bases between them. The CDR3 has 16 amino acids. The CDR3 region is CASSLTGGGSPYEQYF. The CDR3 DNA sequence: TGTGCCAGCAGCTTAACGGGTGGCGGGTCTCCCTACGAGCAGTACTTC. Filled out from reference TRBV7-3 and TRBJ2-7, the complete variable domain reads GAGVSQTPSNKVTEKGKYVELRCDPISGHTALYWYRQSLGQGPEFLIYFQGTGAADDSGLPNDRFFAVRPEGSVSTLKIQRTERGDSAVYLCASSLTGGGSPYEQYFGPGTRLTVT.

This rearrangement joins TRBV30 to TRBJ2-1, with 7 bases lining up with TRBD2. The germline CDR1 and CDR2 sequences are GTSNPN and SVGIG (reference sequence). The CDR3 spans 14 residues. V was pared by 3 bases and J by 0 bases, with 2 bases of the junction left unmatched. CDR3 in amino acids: CAWRAGSSYNEQFF. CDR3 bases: TGTGCCTGGAGAGCGGGGAGCTCCTACAATGAGCAGTTCTTC.